This passage covers 11 T cell receptor beta chains from one sample sequenced in a study of blood T cell repertoires in COVID-19. Generated by immunoSEQ multiplex PCR, the TCRdb table keeps only in-frame clones and is missing some. The sample yields 200,000 to 250,000 clones, around nine tenths seen once. The sequencing input was peripheral blood. These receptors were taken from a man aged 18-30 years with active or convalescent COVID-19.

This clone was seen just once. The chain carries TRBV29-1 and TRBJ2-7; 10 positions match TRBD2. CDR3 length: 12 amino acids. V shed 6 bases and J 4 bases; nucleotides not matched to a gene: 3. Germline V CDR1 and CDR2: SQVTM, ANQGSEA. Written as DNA, the CDR3 is TGCAGCGTCATGACTAGCGGGTACGAGCAGTACTTC. The encoded protein is CSVMTSGYEQYF.

The chain uses TRBV7-9 and TRBJ2-7, with 8 bases lining up with TRBD1. CDR1 and CDR2 from the germline V gene are SEHNR and FQNEAQ (reference sequence). This CDR3 region has 13 residues. With V trimmed by 6 bases and J by 3 bases, 4 bases remained unmatched. The CDR3 DNA sequence: TGTGCCAGCAGTCCCACAGGGGGCTACGAGCAGTACTTC. Amino acid sequence: CASSPTGGYEQYF.

The rearrangement links TRBV19 to TRBJ2-1; unclear D gene. In germline, CDR1 is LNHDA, CDR2 SQIVND (reference sequence). The CDR3 sequence is 13 residues long. V dropped 3 bases and J dropped 5 bases, with 8 bases sitting between them. In nucleotides, the CDR3 is TGTGCCAGTAGTATTTTAGTGAACAATGAGCAGTTCTTC. Its protein is CASSILVNNEQFF.

As to this clone: Within the sample, other DNA sequences also encode this same CDR3. V is TRBV11-2 and J is TRBJ1-2; no clear D gene. CDR1 and CDR2 (germline): SGHAT, FQNNGV. This CDR3 has 12 amino acids. With 3 bases removed from V and 4 bases from J, the gap between germline ends came to 6 bases. The DNA of the CDR3 is TGTGCCAGCAGCTTGGTGAGCTATGGCTACACCTTC. The encoded protein is CASSLVSYGYTF.

The rearrangement uses TRBV24-1 and TRBJ2-3; weak D call: TRBD1 (6 bases). The germline V gene has CDR1 KGHDR and CDR2 SFDVKD. This CDR3 has 16 residues. The V and J ends lost 3 bases and 7 bases respectively, with 19 bases between them. CDR3: CATSDGTRQALYTQYF. CDR3 in DNA: TGTGCCACCAGTGATGGGACACGGCAAGCACTATATACGCAGTATTTT.

The V and J genes are TRBV7-9 and TRBJ1-4, with 9 bases matching TRBD1. V was pared by 1 base and J by 0 bases, with 9 bases of the junction left unmatched. This CDR3 region has 19 residues. The germline V gene has CDR1 SEHNR and CDR2 FQNEAQ (reference sequence). This CDR3 reads CASSLVGGQGPTTNEKLFF. The DNA for the CDR3 is TGTGCCAGCAGCTTAGTGGGTGGACAGGGGCCAACAACTAATGAAAAACTGTTTTTT.

The gene calls are TRBV30 and TRBJ1-3; D may be TRBD1 (5 bases). Looked up from germline, CDR1 is GTSNPN and CDR2 is SVGIG (reference sequence). V dropped 4 bases and J dropped 4 bases, with 8 bases sitting between them. The CDR3 sequence is 12 residues long. CDR3 bases: TGTGCCTGGAAGGGGTTAGGAAACACCATATATTTT. This encodes CAWKGLGNTIYF.

The CDR3 here is CAWSVPGINRYGYTF. In DNA, the CDR3 is TGTGCCTGGAGTGTACCCGGGATCAATCGGTATGGCTACACCTTC. V is TRBV30 and J is TRBJ1-2; no clear D gene. The CDR3 runs to 15 residues. V lost 0 bases to trimming and J lost 5 bases, with 16 bases between them. Per germline, CDR1 GTSNPN and CDR2 SVGIG (reference sequence).

This chain uses TRBV19 with TRBJ1-2, with D unresolved. The CDR3 is made up of 14 amino acids. V lost 6 bases and J lost 4, with 15 bases in between. The V gene's germline CDR1 is LNHDA and CDR2 SQIVND (reference sequence). CDR3 DNA: TGTGCCAGTAGCCTCCTCTTCGGAGGCTATGGCTACACCTTC. This sequence encodes CASSLLFGGYGYTF. Using reference TRBV19 and TRBJ1-2 for the parts outside the CDR3, the full variable domain is DGGITQSPKYLFRKEGQNVTLSCEQNLNHDAMYWYRQDPGQGLRLIYYSQIVNDFQKGDIAEGYSVSREKKESFPLTVTSAQKNPTAFYLCASSLLFGGYGYTFGSGTRLTVV.

V and J are TRBV28 and TRBJ2-7; 8 bases are shared with TRBD2. V lost 1 base to trimming and J lost 0 bases; unmatched junction nucleotides: 14. Germline-derived CDR1 and CDR2 are MDHEN and SYDVKM. This CDR3 contains 19 residues. This chain's CDR3 is CASSLSYSPGTRSSYEQYF. CDR3 DNA sequence: TGTGCCAGCAGTTTATCTTATAGCCCCGGGACTAGAAGCTCCTACGAGCAGTACTTC.

The V and J genes are TRBV11-2 and TRBJ2-7; weak D call: TRBD2 (6 bases). This CDR3 region has 19 residues. CDR1 is SGHAT, CDR2 FQNNGV, per germline. Trimming shortened V by 1 base and J by 2 bases, and 24 bases separated the two germline ends. CDR3 residues: CASSLGTYLSGEETYEQYF. CDR3 bases: TGTGCCAGCAGCTTAGGGACGTACCTATCGGGAGAGGAAACCTACGAGCAGTACTTC.